This TCR beta chain was identified during a study of radiation and T cells in renal cell carcinoma. Study results and limitations: In blood, top tumor clones expanded by 2 weeks, shrinking by 4.

In the case of this clone: Its matching antigen is unknown.

As to time point: blood 4 weeks post-SBRT, at nephrectomy. Treatment described: 15 Gy SBRT to primary tumor, nephrectomy 4 weeks later. Nephrectomy followed 15 Gy stereotactic body radiation by 4 weeks. The protocol was immunoSEQ multiplex PCR, while the TCRdb copy is restricted to in-frame clones and leaves out a portion. The data hold 120,000 to 150,000 clones, with approximately 86% observed a single time. Germline V gene lookup returns CDR1 SGHRS and CDR2 YFSETQ. The CDR3 covers 14 residues. V shed 8 bases and J 0 bases; nucleotides not matched to a gene: 5. This specimen consisted of blood, obtained from a patient whose treatment included radiotherapy and nephrectomy. This receptor was taken from a woman between 45 and 65 years old with renal cell carcinoma. The chain uses TRBV5-1 and TRBJ2-1, with 7 bases matching TRBD2. CDR3 nucleotide sequence: TGCGCCAGTGTACCGGGGGGCTCCTACAATGAGCAGTTCTTC. Its protein product is CASVPGGSYNEQFF.